This is a list of T cell receptor beta chains from one sample in a study of tumor T cells in aggressive B-cell lymphoma. Measured with immunoSEQ multiplex PCR; TCRdb has only the in-frame clones, and not every one. Of fewer than 6,500 clones detected, 70% to 85% appear once; the ten largest clones hold about 7%. Sequencing input: tumor tissue. The receptor source for this set is an adult with diffuse large B cell lymphoma. CDR3s include the opening cysteine and the closing phenylalanine or tryptophan. A D gene is named only where the DNA matches it firmly. Expanded clones are given a class, and other clones once, few, many or no size at all.

TRBD1,TRBJ2-7,once,TRBV19,CASSTDRRSPYEQYF
TRBD2,TRBJ2-3,once,TRBV4-3,CASSQEAGADTQYF
TRBD2,-,-,TRBV18,CASSPSGSSYEQYF
TRBD2,TRBJ2-1,few,TRBV7-9,CASSNPPLAGGSDEQFF
TRBD1,TRBJ2-1,-,TRBV28,CASSLWKDRDEQFF
TRBD1,TRBJ2-1,large,TRBV5-1,CASSLQGDREQFF
TRBD2,TRBJ2-1,-,TRBV2,CARRLAHQSSYNEQFF
-,TRBJ1-6,once,TRBV9,CASSVGELPLHF
-,TRBJ2-2,once,TRBV7-3,CASSPLGLYTGELFF
TRBD1,TRBJ2-7,-,TRBV7-9,CASSSLTGFYEQYF
TRBD2,TRBJ2-5,few,TRBV5-1,CASSLVTGGEETQYF
-,TRBJ2-5,-,TRBV15,CATSGLLQETQYF
-,TRBJ2-5,-,TRBV6-5,CASSYGDTTLGETQYF
-,TRBJ2-1,few,TRBV2,CASRPQGRSYNEQFF
-,TRBJ1-5,-,TRBV27,CASRRTGTGNQPQHF
-,TRBJ2-1,few,TRBV7-9,CASSLRTRNEQFF
-,TRBJ2-1,-,TRBV4-1,CASSLSGDYYNEQFF
TRBD2,TRBJ2-4,-,TRBV28,CASSSPASGDHTGKNIQYF
-,TRBJ2-1,-,TRBV2,CASRGAYIYNEQFF
TRBD1,TRBJ2-7,-,TRBV7-2,CASRFPGGSYEQYF
-,TRBJ1-1,-,TRBV7-7,CASSLVPTGEAFF
TRBD1,TRBJ2-5,-,TRBV6-6,CASRTGGETQYF
-,TRBJ1-1,-,TRBV6-4,CASSPTGTMNTEAFF
-,TRBJ1-2,few,TRBV6-1,CASSEGPGVGYTF
TRBD2,TRBJ2-1,-,TRBV19,CASSISSGRASTNEQFF
-,TRBJ2-5,-,TRBV19,CASSRARVYQETQYF
-,TRBJ1-2,-,TRBV19,CASKGDTPYGYTF
TRBD2,TRBJ2-7,-,TRBV9,CASSEGLAGAYEQYF
TRBD2,TRBJ2-7,few,TRBV9,CASSVGRAGGSYEQYF
TRBD2,TRBJ2-3,-,TRBV12-5,CASGPRLAGIKDTQYF
-,TRBJ2-1,-,TRBV7-9,CASSSLAGVGGNEQFF
-,TRBJ2-3,-,TRBV12-5,CASGPGLSTDTQYF
TRBD1,-,-,TRBV28,CASSRTGHSYEQYF
-,TRBJ1-2,-,TRBV28,CASSLSDSLNYGYTF
-,TRBJ2-2,once,TRBV5-8,CASSLAAGQRGGELFF
TRBD2,TRBJ2-1,-,TRBV28,CASTDGRALREQFF
-,TRBJ2-3,-,TRBV10-1,CASSDPWWTSTDTQYF
-,TRBJ2-2,large,TRBV19,CASREAPGELFF
-,TRBJ2-7,once,TRBV6-5,CASSYGGEQYF
TRBD2,TRBJ2-7,-,TRBV28,CASSSPGTSGSSYEQYF
TRBD1,TRBJ2-1,-,TRBV7-6,CASSLGIDRGDEQFF
-,TRBJ1-4,once,TRBV28,CATKSGRANEKLFF
-,-,-,TRBV10-3,CAISAWLGGAYEQYF
-,TRBJ2-3,-,TRBV28,CASRPTGTDTQYF
-,TRBJ2-2,-,TRBV28,CASSLSRELFF
-,TRBJ2-7,-,TRBV4-3,CASSQEGAGIYEQYF
TRBD2,TRBJ2-1,-,TRBV11-2,CASSLRAGLAGNNEQFF
-,TRBJ2-1,few,TRBV10-3,CAIRTGGGPFSSYNEQFF
TRBD2,TRBJ2-3,-,TRBV6-5,CASTPGLATDTQYF
TRBD1,TRBJ2-7,-,TRBV29-1,CSVLVQGATYEQYF
TRBD2,TRBJ2-1,-,TRBV19,CASSILAGMYNEQFF
-,TRBJ1-1,-,TRBV27,CASSLFRGTEAFF
TRBD2,TRBJ2-6,-,TRBV14,CASSQGLAGPRSGANVLTF
-,TRBJ2-5,-,TRBV18,CASSPPNGGETQYF
TRBD1,TRBJ1-2,-,TRBV10-3,CAISGGTGANYGYTF
TRBD2,TRBJ2-3,few,TRBV9,CASSASGSGTDTQYF
-,TRBJ2-3,-,TRBV2,CASSPRIFTDTQYF
-,TRBJ1-2,once,TRBV28,CAADDRSYGYTF